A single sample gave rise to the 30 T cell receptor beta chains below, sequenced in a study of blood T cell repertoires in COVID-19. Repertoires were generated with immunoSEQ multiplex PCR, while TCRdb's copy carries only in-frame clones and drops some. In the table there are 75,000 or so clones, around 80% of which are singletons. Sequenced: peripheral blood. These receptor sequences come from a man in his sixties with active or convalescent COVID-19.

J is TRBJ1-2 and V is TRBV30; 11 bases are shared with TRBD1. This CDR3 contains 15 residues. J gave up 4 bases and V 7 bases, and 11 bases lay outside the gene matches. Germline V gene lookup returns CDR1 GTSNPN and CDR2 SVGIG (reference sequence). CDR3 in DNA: TGTGCCTCCCTCTCCGGGACAGGGGGGATCTATGGCTACACCTTC. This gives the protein CASLSGTGGIYGYTF.

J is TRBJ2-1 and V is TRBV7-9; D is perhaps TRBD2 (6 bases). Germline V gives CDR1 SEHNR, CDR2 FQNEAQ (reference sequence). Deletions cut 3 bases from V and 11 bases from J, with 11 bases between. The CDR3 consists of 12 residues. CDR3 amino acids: CASSFDSGKQFF. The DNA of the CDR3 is TGTGCCAGCAGCTTTGATAGCGGCAAGCAGTTCTTC.

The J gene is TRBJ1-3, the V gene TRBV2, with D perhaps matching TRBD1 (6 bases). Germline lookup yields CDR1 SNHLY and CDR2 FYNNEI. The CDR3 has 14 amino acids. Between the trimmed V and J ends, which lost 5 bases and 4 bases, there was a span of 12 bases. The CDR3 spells CASSYGGGGNTIYF. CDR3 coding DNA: TGTGCCAGCAGTTATGGGGGCGGCGGAAACACCATATATTTT.

CDR3 loop: CASSYYEQYF. The CDR3 region has the DNA TGTGCCAGCAGCTACTACGAGCAGTACTTC. This chain joins TRBV25-1 and TRBJ2-7; D uncertain. V was trimmed by 6 bases and J by 3 bases, leaving 3 bases between them. Per germline, CDR1 MGHDK and CDR2 SYGVNS. The CDR3 runs 10 residues.

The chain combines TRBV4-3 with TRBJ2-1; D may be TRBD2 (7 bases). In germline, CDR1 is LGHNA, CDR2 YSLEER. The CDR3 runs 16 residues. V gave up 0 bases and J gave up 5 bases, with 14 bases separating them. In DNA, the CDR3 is TGCGCCAGCAGCCAAGAAGAGGGCGGGGGCCACAATGAGCAGTTCTTC. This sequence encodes CASSQEEGGGHNEQFF.

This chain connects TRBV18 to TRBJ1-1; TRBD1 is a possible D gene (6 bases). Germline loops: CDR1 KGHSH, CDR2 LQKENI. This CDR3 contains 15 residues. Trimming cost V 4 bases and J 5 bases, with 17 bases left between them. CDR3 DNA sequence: TGTGCCAGCTCACTAACGGCACAGGGTGGGACTGAAGCTTTCTTT. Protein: CASSLTAQGGTEAFF.

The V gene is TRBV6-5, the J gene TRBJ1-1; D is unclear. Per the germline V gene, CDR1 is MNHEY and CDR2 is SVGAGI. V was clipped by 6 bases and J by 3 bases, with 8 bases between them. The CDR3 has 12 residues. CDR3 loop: CASRLRDTEAFF. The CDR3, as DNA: TGTGCCAGCAGGCTTCGGGACACTGAAGCTTTCTTT.

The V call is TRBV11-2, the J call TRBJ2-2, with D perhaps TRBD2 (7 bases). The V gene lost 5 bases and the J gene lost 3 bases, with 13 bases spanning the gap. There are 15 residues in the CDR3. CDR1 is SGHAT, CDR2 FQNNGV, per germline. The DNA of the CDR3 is TGTGCCAGCAGCCGGGCGGGGGCTTACACCGGGGAGCTGTTTTTT. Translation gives CASSRAGAYTGELFF.

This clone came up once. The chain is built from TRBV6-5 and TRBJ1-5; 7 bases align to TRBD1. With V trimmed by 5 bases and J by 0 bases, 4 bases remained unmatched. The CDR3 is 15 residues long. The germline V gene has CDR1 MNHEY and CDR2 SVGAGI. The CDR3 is CASSTGTVSNQPQHF. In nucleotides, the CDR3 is TGTGCCAGCAGTACCGGGACAGTTAGCAATCAGCCCCAGCATTTT.

The CDR3 reads CASSVGQNTEAFF. CDR3 nucleotide sequence: TGTGCCAGCAGCGTTGGACAGAACACTGAAGCTTTCTTT. This sequence joins TRBV7-2 and TRBJ1-1, with D perhaps TRBD1 (5 bases). V gave up 5 bases and J gave up 1 base, with 8 bases separating them. The CDR3 is 13 residues long. Germline V gene data show CDR1 as SGHTA and CDR2 as FQGNSA.

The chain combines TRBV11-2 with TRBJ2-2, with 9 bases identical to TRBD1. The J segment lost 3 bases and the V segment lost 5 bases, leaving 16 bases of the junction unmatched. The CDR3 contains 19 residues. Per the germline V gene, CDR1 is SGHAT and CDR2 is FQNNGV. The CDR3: CASSVSIYRGRAYTGELFF. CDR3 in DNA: TGTGCCAGCAGCGTCTCAATATACAGGGGGCGAGCTTACACCGGGGAGCTGTTTTTT.

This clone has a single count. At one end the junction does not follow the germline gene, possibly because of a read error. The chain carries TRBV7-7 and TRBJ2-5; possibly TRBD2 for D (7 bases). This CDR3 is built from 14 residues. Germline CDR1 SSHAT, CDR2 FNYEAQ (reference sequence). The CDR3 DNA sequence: TGTGCTAGCAGCCAGGGAGGGGGACGAGAGACCCAGTACTTC. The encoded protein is CASSQGGGRETQYF.

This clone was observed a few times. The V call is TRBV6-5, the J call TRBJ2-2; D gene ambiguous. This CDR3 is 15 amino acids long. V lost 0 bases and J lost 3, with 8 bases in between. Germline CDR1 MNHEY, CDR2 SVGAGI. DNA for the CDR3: TGTGCCAGCAGTTACTCGGTACTCTACACCGGGGAGCTGTTTTTT. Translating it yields CASSYSVLYTGELFF.

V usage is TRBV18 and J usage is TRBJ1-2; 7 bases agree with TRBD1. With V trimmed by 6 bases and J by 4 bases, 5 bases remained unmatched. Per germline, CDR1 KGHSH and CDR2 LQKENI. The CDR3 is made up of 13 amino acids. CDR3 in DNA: TGTGCCAGCTCGCTTCGGGACAGCTATGGCTACACCTTC. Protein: CASSLRDSYGYTF.

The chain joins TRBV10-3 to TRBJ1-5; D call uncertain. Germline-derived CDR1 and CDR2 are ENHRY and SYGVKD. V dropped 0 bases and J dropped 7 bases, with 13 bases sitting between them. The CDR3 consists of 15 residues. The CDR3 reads CAISESIGVGQPQHF. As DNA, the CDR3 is TGTGCCATCAGTGAGTCGATTGGAGTAGGCCAGCCCCAGCATTTT.

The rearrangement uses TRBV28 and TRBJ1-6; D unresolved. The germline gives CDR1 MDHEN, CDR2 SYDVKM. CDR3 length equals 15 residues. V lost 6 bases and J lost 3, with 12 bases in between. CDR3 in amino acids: CASRTPGLYNSPLHF. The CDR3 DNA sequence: TGTGCCAGCAGGACTCCGGGTCTCTATAATTCACCCCTCCACTTT.

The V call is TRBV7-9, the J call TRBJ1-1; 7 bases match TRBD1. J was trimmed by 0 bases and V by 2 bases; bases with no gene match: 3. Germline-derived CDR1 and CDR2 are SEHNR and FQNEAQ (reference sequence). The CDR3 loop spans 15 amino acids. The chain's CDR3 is CASSLRQGVNTEAFF. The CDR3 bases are TGTGCCAGCAGCTTACGGCAGGGGGTGAACACTGAAGCTTTCTTT.

The CDR3 DNA reads as TGCGCCAGCAGCCACGGGCAGGGGGCGCGCAATGAGCAGTTCTTC. Amino acids: CASSHGQGARNEQFF. The chain is built from TRBV5-1 and TRBJ2-1, with 8 bases identical to TRBD1. J lost 6 bases, V lost 4 bases, and 9 bases had no gene match. There are 15 residues in the CDR3. Germline values: CDR1 SGHRS, CDR2 YFSETQ.

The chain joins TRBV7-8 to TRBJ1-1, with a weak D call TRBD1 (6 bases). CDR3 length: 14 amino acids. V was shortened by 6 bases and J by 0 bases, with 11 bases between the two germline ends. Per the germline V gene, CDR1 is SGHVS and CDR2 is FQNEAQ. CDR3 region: CASRLDSLNTEAFF. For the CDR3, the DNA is TGTGCCAGCAGGTTGGACAGTTTGAACACTGAAGCTTTCTTT.

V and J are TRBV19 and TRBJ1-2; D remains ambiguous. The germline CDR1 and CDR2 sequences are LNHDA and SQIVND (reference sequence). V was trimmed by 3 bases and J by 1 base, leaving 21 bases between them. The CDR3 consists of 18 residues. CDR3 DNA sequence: TGTGCCAGTAGTATCTCGGCGGTCACCGACGTAGTTAACTATGGCTACACCTTC. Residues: CASSISAVTDVVNYGYTF.

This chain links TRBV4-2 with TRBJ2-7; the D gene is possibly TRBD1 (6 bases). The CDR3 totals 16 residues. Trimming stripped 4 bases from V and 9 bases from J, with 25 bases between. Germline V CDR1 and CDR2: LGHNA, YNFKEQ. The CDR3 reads CASSLQIGDTVSWQYF. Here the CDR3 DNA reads TGTGCCAGCAGCCTCCAGATAGGGGACACCGTCTCTTGGCAGTACTTC.

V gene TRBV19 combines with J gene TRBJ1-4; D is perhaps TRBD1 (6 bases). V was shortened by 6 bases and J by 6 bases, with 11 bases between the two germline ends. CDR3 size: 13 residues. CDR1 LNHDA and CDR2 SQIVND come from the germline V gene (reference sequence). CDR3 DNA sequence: TGTGCCAGTAGGGCAGGGGTAGATGAAAAACTGTTTTTT. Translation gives CASRAGVDEKLFF.

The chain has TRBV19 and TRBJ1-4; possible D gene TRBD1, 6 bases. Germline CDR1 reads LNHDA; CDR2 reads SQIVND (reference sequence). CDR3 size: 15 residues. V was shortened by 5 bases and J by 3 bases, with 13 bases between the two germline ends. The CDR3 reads CASSAPGASNEKLFF. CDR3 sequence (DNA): TGTGCCAGTAGTGCCCCAGGGGCATCTAATGAAAAACTGTTTTTT.

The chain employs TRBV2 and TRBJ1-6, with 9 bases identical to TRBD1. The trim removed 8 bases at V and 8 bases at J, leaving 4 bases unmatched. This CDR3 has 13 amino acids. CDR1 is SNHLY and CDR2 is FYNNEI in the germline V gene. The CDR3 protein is CASGDREYSPLHF. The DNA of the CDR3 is TGTGCCAGCGGGGACAGGGAATATTCACCCCTCCACTTT.

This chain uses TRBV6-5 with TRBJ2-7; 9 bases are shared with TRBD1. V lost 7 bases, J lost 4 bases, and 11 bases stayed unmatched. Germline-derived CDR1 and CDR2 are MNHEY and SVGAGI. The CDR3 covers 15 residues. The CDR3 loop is CASTTDGQGRYEQYF. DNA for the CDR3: TGTGCCAGCACTACAGACGGACAGGGGAGGTACGAGCAGTACTTC.

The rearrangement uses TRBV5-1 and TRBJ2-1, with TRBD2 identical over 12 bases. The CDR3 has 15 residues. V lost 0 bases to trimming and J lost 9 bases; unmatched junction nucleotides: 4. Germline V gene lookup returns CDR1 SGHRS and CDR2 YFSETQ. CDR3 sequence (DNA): TGCGCCAGCAGCTTGGAGACTAGCGGGGGAGGTGAGCAGTTCTTC. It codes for CASSLETSGGGEQFF. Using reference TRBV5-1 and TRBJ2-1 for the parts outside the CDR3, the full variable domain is KAGVTQTPRYLIKTRGQQVTLSCSPISGHRSVSWYQQTPGQGLQFLFEYFSETQRNKGNFPGRFSGRQFSNSRSEMNVSTLELGDSALYLCASSLETSGGGEQFFGPGTRLTVL.

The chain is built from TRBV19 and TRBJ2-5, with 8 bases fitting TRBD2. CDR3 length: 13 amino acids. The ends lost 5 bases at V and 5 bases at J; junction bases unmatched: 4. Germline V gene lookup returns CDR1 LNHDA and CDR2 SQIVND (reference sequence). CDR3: CASSPGGPETQYF. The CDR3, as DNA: TGTGCCAGTAGTCCGGGGGGGCCCGAGACCCAGTACTTC.

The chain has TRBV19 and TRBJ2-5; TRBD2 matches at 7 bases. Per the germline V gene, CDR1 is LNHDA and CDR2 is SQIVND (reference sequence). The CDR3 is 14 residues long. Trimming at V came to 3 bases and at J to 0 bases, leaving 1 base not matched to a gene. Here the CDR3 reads CASSMGGNQETQYF. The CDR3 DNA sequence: TGTGCCAGTAGTATGGGGGGGAACCAAGAGACCCAGTACTTC. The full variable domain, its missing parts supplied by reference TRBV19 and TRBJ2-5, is DGGITQSPKYLFRKEGQNVTLSCEQNLNHDAMYWYRQDPGQGLRLIYYSQIVNDFQKGDIAEGYSVSREKKESFPLTVTSAQKNPTAFYLCASSMGGNQETQYFGPGTRLLVL.

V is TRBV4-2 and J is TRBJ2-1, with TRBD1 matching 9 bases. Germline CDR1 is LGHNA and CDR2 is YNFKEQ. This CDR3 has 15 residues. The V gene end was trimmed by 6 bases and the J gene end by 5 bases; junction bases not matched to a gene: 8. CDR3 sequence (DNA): TGTGCCAGCAGAGAACAGGGGGCGAAGGACAATGAGCAGTTCTTC. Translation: CASREQGAKDNEQFF.

CDR3 coding DNA: TGTGCCAGTAGTGGAAGGGACCGTAGGACTAGCAACTACGAGCAGTACTTC. As protein: CASSGRDRRTSNYEQYF. The rearrangement joins TRBV19 to TRBJ2-7; TRBD2 agrees at 8 bases. With V trimmed by 5 bases and J by 3 bases, 15 bases remained unmatched. CDR3 length: 17 amino acids. CDR1 LNHDA and CDR2 SQIVND come from the germline V gene (reference sequence).